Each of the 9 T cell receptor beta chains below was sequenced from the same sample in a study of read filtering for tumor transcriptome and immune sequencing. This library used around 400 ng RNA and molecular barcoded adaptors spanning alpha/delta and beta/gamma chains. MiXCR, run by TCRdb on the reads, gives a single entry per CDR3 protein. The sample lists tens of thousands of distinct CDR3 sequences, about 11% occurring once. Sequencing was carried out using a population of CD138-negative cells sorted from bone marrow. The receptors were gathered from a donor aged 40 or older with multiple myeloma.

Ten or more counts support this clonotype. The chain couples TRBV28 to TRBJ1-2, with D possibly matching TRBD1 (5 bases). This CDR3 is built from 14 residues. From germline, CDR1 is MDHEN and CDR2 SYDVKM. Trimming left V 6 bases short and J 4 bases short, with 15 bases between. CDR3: CASRGTATSYGYTF. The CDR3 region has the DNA TGTGCCAGCAGGGGGACGGCGACTAGCTATGGCTACACCTTC.

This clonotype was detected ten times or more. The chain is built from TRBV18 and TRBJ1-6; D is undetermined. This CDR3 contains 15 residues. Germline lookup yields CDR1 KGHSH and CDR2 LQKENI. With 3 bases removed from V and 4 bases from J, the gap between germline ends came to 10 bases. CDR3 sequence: CASSPTERYNSPLHF. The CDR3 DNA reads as TGTGCCAGCTCACCTACCGAGAGATATAATTCACCCCTCCACTTT.

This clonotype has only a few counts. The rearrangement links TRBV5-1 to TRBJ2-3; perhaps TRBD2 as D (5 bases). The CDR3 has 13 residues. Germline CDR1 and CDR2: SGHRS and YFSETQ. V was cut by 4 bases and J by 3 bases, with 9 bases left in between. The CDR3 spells CASSPSGTDTQYF. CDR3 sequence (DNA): TGCGCCAGCAGCCCCTCGGGAACAGATACGCAGTATTTT.

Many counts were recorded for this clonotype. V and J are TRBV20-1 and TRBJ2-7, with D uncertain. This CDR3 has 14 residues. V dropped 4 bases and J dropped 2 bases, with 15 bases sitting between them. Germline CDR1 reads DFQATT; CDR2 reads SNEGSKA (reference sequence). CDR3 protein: CSAITLHKAYEQYF. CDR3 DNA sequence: TGCAGTGCTATTACCTTACACAAGGCCTACGAGCAGTACTTC.

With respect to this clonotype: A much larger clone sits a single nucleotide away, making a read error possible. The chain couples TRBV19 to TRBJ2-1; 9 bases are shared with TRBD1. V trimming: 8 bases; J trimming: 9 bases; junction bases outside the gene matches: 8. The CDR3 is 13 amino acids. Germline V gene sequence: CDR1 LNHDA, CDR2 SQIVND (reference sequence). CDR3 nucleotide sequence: TGTGCCAGTGGTAGGGACAGGGAGGGTGAGCAGTTCTTC. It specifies CASGRDREGEQFF.

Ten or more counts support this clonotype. CDR3 bases: TGTGCCAGCAGCTTGGGCAGGGTAGGGAACGAGCAGTACTTC. Translation: CASSLGRVGNEQYF. V is TRBV7-9 and J is TRBJ2-7, with D possibly being TRBD1 (5 bases). V was clipped by 3 bases and J by 5 bases, with 14 bases between them. In germline, CDR1 is SEHNR, CDR2 FQNEAQ (reference sequence). There are 14 residues in the CDR3. Combining the CDR3 with reference TRBV7-9 and TRBJ2-7 gives the whole variable domain DTGVSQNPRHKITKRGQNVTFRCDPISEHNRLYWYRQTLGQGPEFLTYFQNEAQLEKSRLLSDRFSAERPKGSFSTLEIQRTEQGDSAMYLCASSLGRVGNEQYFGPGTRLTVT.

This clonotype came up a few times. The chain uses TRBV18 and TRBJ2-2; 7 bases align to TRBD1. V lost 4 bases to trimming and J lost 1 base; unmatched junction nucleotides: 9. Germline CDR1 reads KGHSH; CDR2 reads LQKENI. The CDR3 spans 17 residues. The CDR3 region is CASSRRPGQKNTGELFF. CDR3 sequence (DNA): TGTGCCAGCTCACGACGGCCGGGACAGAAGAACACCGGGGAGCTGTTTTTT.

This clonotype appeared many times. The CDR3 sequence: CSVGGGDYGYTF. CDR3 bases: TGCAGCGTGGGGGGGGGTGACTATGGCTACACCTTC. The V and J genes are TRBV29-1 and TRBJ1-2; D possibly corresponds to TRBD1 (5 bases). The V gene lost 6 bases and the J gene lost 3 bases, with 11 bases spanning the gap. This CDR3 region has 12 residues. Per germline, CDR1 SQVTM and CDR2 ANQGSEA.

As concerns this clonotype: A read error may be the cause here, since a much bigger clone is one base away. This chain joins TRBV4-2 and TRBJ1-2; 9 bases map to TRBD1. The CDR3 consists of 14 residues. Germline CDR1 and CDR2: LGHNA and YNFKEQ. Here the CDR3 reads CASSQYGQGYGFTF. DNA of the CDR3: TGTGCCAGCAGCCAATACGGACAGGGGTATGGCTTCACCTTC.